This TCR beta chain was observed in a study of T cells after yellow fever vaccination. V lost 2 bases to trimming and J lost 5 bases, with 12 bases between them. Germline V gene data show CDR1 as KGHSH and CDR2 as LQKENI. The CDR3 is made up of 14 amino acids. By 5'RACE template switching, TCR cDNA was produced, with a universal primer site and UMIs added in the process. TCRdb fed the 5' RACE reads into MiXCR, producing one record per CDR3 protein. The sample has more than 300,000 distinct CDR3 sequences; around 11% are singletons. This clonotype was detected a few times. The V and J genes are TRBV18 and TRBJ1-2; possibly TRBD1 for D (5 bases). The sample here was CD4+ T cells sorted from PBMCs, taken 45 days after the yellow fever booster vaccination. The source of this sequence is a man between 18 and 29 years old who received the YFV17D yellow fever vaccine. The CDR3 region is CASSPVDDRYGYTF. The CDR3 DNA sequence: TGTGCCAGCTCACCAGTCGATGACAGATATGGCTACACCTTC.